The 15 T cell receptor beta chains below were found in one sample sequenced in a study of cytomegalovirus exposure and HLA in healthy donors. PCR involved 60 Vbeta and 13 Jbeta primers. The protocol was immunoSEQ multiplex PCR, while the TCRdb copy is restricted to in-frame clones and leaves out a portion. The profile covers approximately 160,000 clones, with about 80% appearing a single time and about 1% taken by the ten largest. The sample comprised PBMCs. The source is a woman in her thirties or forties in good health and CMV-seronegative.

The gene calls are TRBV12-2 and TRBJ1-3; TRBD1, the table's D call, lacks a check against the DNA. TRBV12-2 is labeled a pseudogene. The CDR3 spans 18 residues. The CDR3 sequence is CAPHPGHSLRHSGNTIYF. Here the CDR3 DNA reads TGTGCGCCACATCCGGGACACTCGTTACGCCACTCTGGAAACACCATATATTTT.

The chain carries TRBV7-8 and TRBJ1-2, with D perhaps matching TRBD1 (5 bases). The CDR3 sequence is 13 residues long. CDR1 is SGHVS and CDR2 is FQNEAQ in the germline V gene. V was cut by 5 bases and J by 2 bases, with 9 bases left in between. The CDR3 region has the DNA TGTGCCAGCAGCGCGACAGAGAACTATGGCTACACCTTC. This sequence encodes CASSATENYGYTF.

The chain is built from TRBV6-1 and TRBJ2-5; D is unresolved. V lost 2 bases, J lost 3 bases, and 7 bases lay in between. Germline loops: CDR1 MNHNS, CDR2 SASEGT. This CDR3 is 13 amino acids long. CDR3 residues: CASSEYREETQYF. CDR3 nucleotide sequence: TGTGCCAGCAGTGAATACCGAGAAGAGACCCAGTACTTC.

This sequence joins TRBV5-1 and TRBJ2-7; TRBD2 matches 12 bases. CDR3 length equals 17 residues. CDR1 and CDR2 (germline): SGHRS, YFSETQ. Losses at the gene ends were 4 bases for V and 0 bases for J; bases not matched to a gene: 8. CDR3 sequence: CASSRDTTSGSSYEQYF. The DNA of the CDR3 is TGCGCCAGCAGCAGGGACACGACTAGCGGGAGCTCCTACGAGCAGTACTTC.

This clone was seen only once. The CDR3 loop reads CASSLDAGGPPGELFF. CDR3 coding DNA: TGCGCCAGCAGCTTGGATGCGGGAGGGCCCCCCGGGGAGCTGTTTTTT. The V gene is TRBV5-1, the J gene TRBJ2-2, with 9 bases fitting TRBD2. The CDR3 length is 16 residues. Germline lookup yields CDR1 SGHRS and CDR2 YFSETQ. The V segment lost 0 bases and the J segment 6 bases; nucleotides outside the gene matches: 6.

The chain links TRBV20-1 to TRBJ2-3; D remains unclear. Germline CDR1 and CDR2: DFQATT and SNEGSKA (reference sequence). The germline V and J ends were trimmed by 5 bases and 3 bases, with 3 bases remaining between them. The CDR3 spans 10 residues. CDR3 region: CSAYTDTQYF. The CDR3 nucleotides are TGCAGTGCTTATACAGATACGCAGTATTTT.

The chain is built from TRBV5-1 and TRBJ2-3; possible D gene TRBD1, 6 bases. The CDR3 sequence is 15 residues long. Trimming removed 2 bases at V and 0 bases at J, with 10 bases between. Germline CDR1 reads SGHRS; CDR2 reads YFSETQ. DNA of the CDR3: TGCGCCAGCAGCTTTCAGGGGTCCAGCACAGATACGCAGTATTTT. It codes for CASSFQGSSTDTQYF.

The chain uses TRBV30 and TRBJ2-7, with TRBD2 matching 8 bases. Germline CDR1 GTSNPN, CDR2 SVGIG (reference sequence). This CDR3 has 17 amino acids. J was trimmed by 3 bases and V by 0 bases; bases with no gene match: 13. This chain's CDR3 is CAWSVRLVSAGDYEQYF. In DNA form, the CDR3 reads TGTGCCTGGAGTGTACGACTTGTATCAGCGGGGGACTACGAGCAGTACTTC.

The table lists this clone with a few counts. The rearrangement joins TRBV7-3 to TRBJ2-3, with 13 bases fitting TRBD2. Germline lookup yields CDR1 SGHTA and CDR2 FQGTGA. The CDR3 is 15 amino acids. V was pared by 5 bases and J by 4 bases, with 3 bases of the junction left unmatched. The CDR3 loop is CASSIGLAGADTQYF. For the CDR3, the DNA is TGTGCCAGCAGCATAGGACTAGCGGGGGCAGATACGCAGTATTTT.

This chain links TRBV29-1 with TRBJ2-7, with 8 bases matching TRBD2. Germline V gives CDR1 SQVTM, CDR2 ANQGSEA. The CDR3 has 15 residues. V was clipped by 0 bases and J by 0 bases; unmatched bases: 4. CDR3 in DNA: TGCAGCGTTGAAGAACGGGAGGGTCCCTCCTACGAGCAGTACTTC. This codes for CSVEEREGPSYEQYF.

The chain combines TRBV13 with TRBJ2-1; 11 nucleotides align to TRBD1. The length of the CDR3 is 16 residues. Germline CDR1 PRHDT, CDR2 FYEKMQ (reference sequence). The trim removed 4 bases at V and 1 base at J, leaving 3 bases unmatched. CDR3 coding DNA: TGTGCCAGCAGCTGGGACAGGGGGGCGTCCTACAATGAGCAGTTCTTC. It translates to CASSWDRGASYNEQFF. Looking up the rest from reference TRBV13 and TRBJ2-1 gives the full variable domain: AAGVIQSPRHLIKEKRETATLKCYPIPRHDTVYWYQQGPGQDPQFLISFYEKMQSDKGSIPDRFSAQQFSDYHSELNMSSLELGDSALYFCASSWDRGASYNEQFFGPGTRLTVL.

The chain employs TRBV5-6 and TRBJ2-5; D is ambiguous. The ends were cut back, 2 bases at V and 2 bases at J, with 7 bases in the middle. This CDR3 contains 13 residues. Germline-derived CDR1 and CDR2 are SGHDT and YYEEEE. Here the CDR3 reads CASSFVYQETQYF. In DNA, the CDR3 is TGTGCCAGCAGCTTCGTATATCAAGAGACCCAGTACTTC.

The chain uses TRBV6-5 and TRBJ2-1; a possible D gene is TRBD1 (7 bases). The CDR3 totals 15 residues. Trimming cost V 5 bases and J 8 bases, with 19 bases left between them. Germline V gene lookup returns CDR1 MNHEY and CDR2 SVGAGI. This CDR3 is CASSPYPGGIDEQFF. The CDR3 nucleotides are TGTGCCAGCAGTCCTTATCCAGGGGGGATTGATGAGCAGTTCTTC.

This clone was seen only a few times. CDR3 region: CATSIGSGGSYEQYF. The CDR3, as DNA: TGTGCCACCAGCATAGGAAGCGGGGGGTCCTACGAGCAGTACTTC. This chain connects TRBV15 to TRBJ2-7, with 9 bases matching TRBD2. This CDR3 is built from 15 residues. V shed 4 bases, J shed 1 base, and the junction held 5 bases outside the gene matches. The germline gives CDR1 LNHNV, CDR2 YYDKDF (reference sequence).

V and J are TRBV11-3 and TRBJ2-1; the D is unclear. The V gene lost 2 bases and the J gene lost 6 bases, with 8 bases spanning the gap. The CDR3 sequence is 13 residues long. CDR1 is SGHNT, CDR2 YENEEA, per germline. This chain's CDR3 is CASSLSLSNEQFF. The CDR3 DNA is TGTGCCAGCAGCTTAAGTCTATCCAATGAGCAGTTCTTC. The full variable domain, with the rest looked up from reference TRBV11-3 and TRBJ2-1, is EAGVVQSPRYKIIEKKQPVAFWCNPISGHNTLYWYLQNLGQGPELLIRYENEEAVDDSQLPKDRFSAERLKGVDSTLKIQPAELGDSAVYLCASSLSLSNEQFFGPGTRLTVL.